The clone carrying this TCR beta chain occurred once. The data belong to a study of shared clonotypes between healthy human individuals. Produced via immunoSEQ multiplex PCR; TCRdb's table is partial and in-frame only. The sample includes around 88,000 clones, about 70% of them seen just once. The CDR3 is made up of 13 amino acids. Per the germline V gene, CDR1 is KGHSH and CDR2 is LQKENI. Trimming removed 6 bases from V and 9 bases from J, with 18 bases in between. The chain has TRBV18 and TRBJ2-7; D is perhaps TRBD1 (6 bases). This clonotype was sampled from a man aged 25 to 40 in good health. Sample: memory CD8+ T cells sorted from blood. Regarding subset: CD45RO+ cells pooled with CCR7-negative TemRA cells. The CDR3 DNA follows: TGTGCCAGCTCTCTCCGAGGGGGAGAGGTGCAGTACTTC. Its translation is CASSLRGGEVQYF.